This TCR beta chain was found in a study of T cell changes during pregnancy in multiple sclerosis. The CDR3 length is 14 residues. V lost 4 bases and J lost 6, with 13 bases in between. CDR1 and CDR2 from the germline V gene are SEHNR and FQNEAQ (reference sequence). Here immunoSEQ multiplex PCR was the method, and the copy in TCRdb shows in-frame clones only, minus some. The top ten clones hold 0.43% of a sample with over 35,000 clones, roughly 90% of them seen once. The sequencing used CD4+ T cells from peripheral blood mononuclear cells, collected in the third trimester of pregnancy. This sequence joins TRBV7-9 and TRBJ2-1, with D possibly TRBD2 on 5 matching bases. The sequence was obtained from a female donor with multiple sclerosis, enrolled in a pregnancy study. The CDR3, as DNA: TGTGCCAGCAGCTGGAGGTCCCCGGGCAATGAGCAGTTCTTC. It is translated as CASSWRSPGNEQFF. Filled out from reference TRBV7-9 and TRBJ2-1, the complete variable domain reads DTGVSQNPRHKITKRGQNVTFRCDPISEHNRLYWYRQTLGQGPEFLTYFQNEAQLEKSRLLSDRFSAERPKGSFSTLEIQRTEQGDSAMYLCASSWRSPGNEQFFGPGTRLTVL.